The 19 T cell receptor beta chains listed next were all sequenced from one sample in a study of CD8 T cells in Susac syndrome (dated by TCRdb to between 2017 and 2020). The library relied on the immunoSEQ multiplex PCR assay. RNA was extracted using the RNeasy kit, and about 0.5 to 1 ug of the RNA was reverse transcribed with random hexamers. TCRdb reran the public reads through fastp at Q25 and MiXCR, keeping productive beta chains. Rows are unified per CDR3 protein, each entry keeping the most common DNA and genes. Recorded for this sample are about 110,000 distinct CDR3 sequences; about 95% of them occurred a single time. The ten largest clonotypes hold under 0.1% of the sample. The sequencing input was CD4+ T cells from PBMCs. The receptors here all came from a human donor in good health.

This clonotype was counted a single time. J is TRBJ1-4 and V is TRBV11-2, with TRBD1 as a possible D gene (6 bases). Germline CDR1 and CDR2: SGHAT and FQNNGV. The ends were cut back, 2 bases at V and 7 bases at J, with 11 bases in the middle. CDR3 size: 14 residues. CDR3 DNA sequence: TGTGCCAGCAGCTTAATCAGGGGAGGTGAAAAACTGTTTTTT. Residues: CASSLIRGGEKLFF.

The V gene is TRBV4-1, the J gene TRBJ2-7; 7 bases fit TRBD2. Germline CDR1 and CDR2: MGHRA and YSYEKL. This CDR3 has 15 amino acids. J lost 2 bases, V lost 0 bases, and 4 bases had no gene match. In nucleotides, the CDR3 is TGCGCCAGCAGCCAAGATCAGACTAGCCCCTACGAGCAGTACTTC. Translated: CASSQDQTSPYEQYF.

This chain joins TRBV6-2 or TRBV6-3 and TRBJ1-2, with unresolved D. Trimming cost V 7 bases and J 4 bases, with 13 bases left between them. CDR3 length: 13 residues. Germline CDR1 MNHEY, CDR2 SVGEGT. The CDR3 coding sequence is TGTGCCAGCACCGTAGAGCTCCGCTATGGCTACACCTTC. As protein: CASTVELRYGYTF.

J is TRBJ2-7 and V is TRBV7-9; D tentatively fits TRBD1 or TRBD2 (5 bases each). Trimming removed 5 bases from V and 2 bases from J, with 13 bases in between. From germline, CDR1 is SEHNR and CDR2 FQNEAQ (reference sequence). This CDR3 region has 14 residues. This CDR3 reads CASSPDWGTYEQYF. The CDR3 coding sequence is TGTGCCAGCAGCCCCGATTGGGGGACCTACGAGCAGTACTTC. Full variable domain (outside the CDR3, taken from reference TRBV7-9 and TRBJ2-7): DTGVSQNPRHKITKRGQNVTFRCDPISEHNRLYWYRQTLGQGPEFLTYFQNEAQLEKSRLLSDRFSAERPKGSFSTLEIQRTEQGDSAMYLCASSPDWGTYEQYFGPGTRLTVT.

The CDR3 region has the DNA TGTGCCAGCAGCCCCGGACTAGCGCCAGCCAAAAACATTCAGTACTTC. It encodes CASSPGLAPAKNIQYF. The V call is TRBV6-2 or TRBV6-3, the J call TRBJ2-4; 9 bases match TRBD2. CDR1 is MNHEY and CDR2 is SVGEGT in the germline V gene. The CDR3 sequence is 16 residues long. V was pared by 6 bases and J by 0 bases, with 6 bases of the junction left unmatched.

This chain links TRBV10-3 with TRBJ1-2; 8 bases are a match to TRBD1. The germline gives CDR1 ENHRY, CDR2 SYGVKD. J was trimmed by 4 bases and V by 4 bases; bases with no gene match: 8. This CDR3 region has 15 residues. CDR3 in amino acids: CAISATGGVTYGYTF. Written as DNA, the CDR3 is TGTGCCATCAGTGCCACAGGGGGAGTTACCTATGGCTACACCTTC.

This chain connects TRBV18 to TRBJ1-1; 10 bases line up with TRBD1. This CDR3 has 13 residues. CDR1 and CDR2 from the germline V gene are KGHSH and LQKENI. V shed 5 bases and J 5 bases; nucleotides not matched to a gene: 2. The CDR3 spells CASSGTGVTEAFF. The CDR3, as DNA: TGTGCCAGCTCAGGGACAGGGGTGACTGAAGCTTTCTTT.

The chain links TRBV29-1 to TRBJ2-3, with D possibly TRBD2 on 5 matching bases. Germline V gives CDR1 SQVTM, CDR2 ANQGSEA. Deletions cut 4 bases from V and 6 bases from J, with 11 bases between. The CDR3 runs to 12 residues. CDR3 sequence (DNA): TGCAGCGTTGTAGGGAGCTGGGATACGCAGTATTTT. It is translated as CSVVGSWDTQYF.

The chain employs TRBV30 and TRBJ2-2; tentatively, D is TRBD2 (6 bases). Trimming removed 8 bases from V and 6 bases from J, with 10 bases in between. Per germline, CDR1 GTSNPN and CDR2 SVGIG (reference sequence). The CDR3 contains 11 residues. CDR3 DNA: TGTGCCGGCGGGGTAGCCGGGGAGCTGTTTTTT. This encodes CAGGVAGELFF.

The CDR3 bases are TGTGCCAGCAGAGTACCCCCAGGTGCCGGAAACATTCAGTACTTC. It translates to CASRVPPGAGNIQYF. J is TRBJ2-4 and V is TRBV2; D gene ambiguous. The germline V gene has CDR1 SNHLY and CDR2 FYNNEI. The CDR3 contains 15 residues. Trimming cost V 6 bases and J 6 bases, with 18 bases left between them.

CDR3 residues: CASSDLGQGYSPLHF. The CDR3, as DNA: TGTGCCAGCAGTGACCTCGGACAGGGGTATTCACCCCTCCACTTT. The rearrangement links TRBV2 to TRBJ1-6; TRBD1 matches 9 bases. J gave up 8 bases and V 3 bases, and 5 bases lay outside the gene matches. CDR1 and CDR2 (germline): SNHLY, FYNNEI. This CDR3 has 15 amino acids.

The V and J genes are TRBV7-9 and TRBJ2-7, with D perhaps TRBD1 or TRBD2 (5 bases each). The CDR3 extends over 15 amino acids. V gave up 5 bases and J gave up 4 bases, with 18 bases separating them. The germline CDR1 and CDR2 sequences are SEHNR and FQNEAQ (reference sequence). CDR3 DNA sequence: TGTGCCAGCAGCCTCGGGGACGCCCGATGGTACGAGCAGTACTTC. Amino acids: CASSLGDARWYEQYF.

The CDR3 is CASSQVLAGAKNNEQFF. The DNA of the CDR3 is TGTGCCAGCAGCCAAGTTTTAGCGGGGGCCAAAAACAATGAGCAGTTCTTC. The gene calls are TRBV3-1 and TRBJ2-1, with 9 bases aligning to TRBD2. This CDR3 is built from 17 residues. V was clipped by 1 base and J by 5 bases; unmatched bases: 9. Germline V lookup: CDR1 LGHDT, CDR2 YNNKEL (reference sequence).

V and J are TRBV7-9 and TRBJ2-5, with D unresolved. CDR3 length equals 16 residues. Looked up from germline, CDR1 is SEHNR and CDR2 is FQNEAQ (reference sequence). Between the trimmed V and J ends, which lost 2 bases and 0 bases, there was a span of 13 bases. For the CDR3, the DNA is TGTGCCAGCAGCTTACGTTCTGGAGTGTACCAAGAGACCCAGTACTTC. It specifies CASSLRSGVYQETQYF. Combining the CDR3 with reference TRBV7-9 and TRBJ2-5 gives the whole variable domain DTGVSQNPRHKITKRGQNVTFRCDPISEHNRLYWYRQTLGQGPEFLTYFQNEAQLEKSRLLSDRFSAERPKGSFSTLEIQRTEQGDSAMYLCASSLRSGVYQETQYFGPGTRLLVL.

The gene calls are TRBV7-2 and TRBJ2-2; TRBD1 matches 7 bases. The J segment lost 5 bases and the V segment lost 2 bases, leaving 5 bases of the junction unmatched. CDR3 length: 15 residues. CDR1 is SGHTA and CDR2 is FQGNSA in the germline V gene. CDR3: CASSLPGGWTGELFF. The CDR3 coding sequence is TGTGCCAGCAGCTTACCAGGGGGTTGGACCGGGGAGCTGTTTTTT.

The chain employs TRBV7-2 and TRBJ2-7; D is unclear. The CDR3 consists of 13 residues. V was cut by 1 base and J by 2 bases, with 6 bases left in between. Germline V gene lookup returns CDR1 SGHTA and CDR2 FQGNSA. CDR3 DNA: TGTGCCAGCAGCTTAGTGGCTCCCTACGAGCAGTACTTC. Translated: CASSLVAPYEQYF.

J is TRBJ1-1 and V is TRBV12-3 or TRBV12-4, with 8 bases matching TRBD1. This CDR3 has 14 amino acids. Unmatched junction bases numbered 4, after V lost 7 bases and J lost 0 bases. The CDR3 DNA follows: TGTGCCAGCACCAGACAGGGGATGAACACTGAAGCTTTCTTT. It codes for CASTRQGMNTEAFF.

This clonotype was seen a handful of times. In nucleotides, the CDR3 is TGCAGCGCATCGGGACTAGCGGGAGACGAGCAGTACTTC. The encoded protein is CSASGLAGDEQYF. J is TRBJ2-7 and V is TRBV29-1; 14 positions match TRBD2. CDR1 and CDR2 (germline): SQVTM, ANQGSEA. The CDR3 contains 13 residues. V lost 7 bases to trimming and J lost 5 bases; unmatched junction nucleotides: 4.

This chain links TRBV24-1 with TRBJ2-7; possible D gene TRBD2, 6 bases. Trimming took off 10 bases at V and 2 bases at J, with 14 bases between the two ends. Germline CDR1 and CDR2: KGHDR and SFDVKD. The CDR3 spans 13 residues. The CDR3 loop is CATGGADPYEQYF. In DNA, the CDR3 is TGTGCCACTGGCGGGGCCGACCCCTACGAGCAGTACTTC.